In this sample, the clone carrying this TCR beta chain turned up many times. The antigen remains undetermined. Time point indicated: patch test 1, 2 weeks after DPC sensitization. Treatment given: therapeutic diphenylcyclopropenone sensitization with weekly scalp DPC. Blood, whole and unfractionated, served as the source for total RNA extraction. The sample belongs to a study of human T cells and chemical hapten exposure. Whole-study results and caveats: The donors suffered from alopecia, so their immune response may not match that of healthy people.

The V end lost 5 bases, the J end lost 2 bases, and 11 bases lay between the germline ends. This CDR3 comprises 14 residues. CDR1 and CDR2 (germline): SGHVS, FNYEAQ. Within the library, unique molecular identifiers were attached to each individual cDNA molecule. TCRdb re-derived calls from the RACE reads in MiXCR, one entry per CDR3 protein. Among about 83,000 distinct CDR3 sequences listed, 6% to 9% were seen once. V usage is TRBV7-6 and J usage is TRBJ2-3; D is perhaps TRBD2 (6 bases). This clonotype originated in a woman aged 25 to 39 with alopecia areata. Some clones in this sample may be carry-over from other donors' samples. The sample here was whole blood, taken in connection with sensitization to the hapten diphenylcyclopropenone (DPC). The CDR3 protein is CASSPRGATDTQYF. The CDR3 DNA reads as TGTGCCAGCAGCCCGCGCGGGGCCACAGATACGCAGTATTTT.